This T cell receptor (beta chain) originates from a study of response to subunit inactivated influenza vaccine. Study observations and caveats: T cells newly recruited by each seasonal influenza vaccination are few, the authors suggested.

Per the germline V gene, CDR1 is SGHNT and CDR2 is YYREEE (reference sequence). The germline V and J ends were trimmed by 8 bases and 4 bases, with 12 bases remaining between them. There are 12 residues in the CDR3. Only a few counts were recorded for this clonotype. What it recognizes is unknown. TCRdb re-called the RT-PCR reads with MiXCR, one entry per CDR3 protein. This sample yields about 480,000 distinct CDR3 sequences, of which roughly 9.8% are seen a single time; over 9.5% belongs to the top ten. The TCR was taken from a man aged 45-65 years who received an inactivated influenza vaccine. The rearrangement joins TRBV5-4 to TRBJ2-5; weak D call: TRBD1 (6 bases). The specimen comprised PBMCs from blood, sampled 40 to 50 days after vaccination. CDR3: CASRGSGETQYF. The DNA of the CDR3 is TGTGCCAGTAGGGGGAGTGGAGAGACCCAGTACTTC.